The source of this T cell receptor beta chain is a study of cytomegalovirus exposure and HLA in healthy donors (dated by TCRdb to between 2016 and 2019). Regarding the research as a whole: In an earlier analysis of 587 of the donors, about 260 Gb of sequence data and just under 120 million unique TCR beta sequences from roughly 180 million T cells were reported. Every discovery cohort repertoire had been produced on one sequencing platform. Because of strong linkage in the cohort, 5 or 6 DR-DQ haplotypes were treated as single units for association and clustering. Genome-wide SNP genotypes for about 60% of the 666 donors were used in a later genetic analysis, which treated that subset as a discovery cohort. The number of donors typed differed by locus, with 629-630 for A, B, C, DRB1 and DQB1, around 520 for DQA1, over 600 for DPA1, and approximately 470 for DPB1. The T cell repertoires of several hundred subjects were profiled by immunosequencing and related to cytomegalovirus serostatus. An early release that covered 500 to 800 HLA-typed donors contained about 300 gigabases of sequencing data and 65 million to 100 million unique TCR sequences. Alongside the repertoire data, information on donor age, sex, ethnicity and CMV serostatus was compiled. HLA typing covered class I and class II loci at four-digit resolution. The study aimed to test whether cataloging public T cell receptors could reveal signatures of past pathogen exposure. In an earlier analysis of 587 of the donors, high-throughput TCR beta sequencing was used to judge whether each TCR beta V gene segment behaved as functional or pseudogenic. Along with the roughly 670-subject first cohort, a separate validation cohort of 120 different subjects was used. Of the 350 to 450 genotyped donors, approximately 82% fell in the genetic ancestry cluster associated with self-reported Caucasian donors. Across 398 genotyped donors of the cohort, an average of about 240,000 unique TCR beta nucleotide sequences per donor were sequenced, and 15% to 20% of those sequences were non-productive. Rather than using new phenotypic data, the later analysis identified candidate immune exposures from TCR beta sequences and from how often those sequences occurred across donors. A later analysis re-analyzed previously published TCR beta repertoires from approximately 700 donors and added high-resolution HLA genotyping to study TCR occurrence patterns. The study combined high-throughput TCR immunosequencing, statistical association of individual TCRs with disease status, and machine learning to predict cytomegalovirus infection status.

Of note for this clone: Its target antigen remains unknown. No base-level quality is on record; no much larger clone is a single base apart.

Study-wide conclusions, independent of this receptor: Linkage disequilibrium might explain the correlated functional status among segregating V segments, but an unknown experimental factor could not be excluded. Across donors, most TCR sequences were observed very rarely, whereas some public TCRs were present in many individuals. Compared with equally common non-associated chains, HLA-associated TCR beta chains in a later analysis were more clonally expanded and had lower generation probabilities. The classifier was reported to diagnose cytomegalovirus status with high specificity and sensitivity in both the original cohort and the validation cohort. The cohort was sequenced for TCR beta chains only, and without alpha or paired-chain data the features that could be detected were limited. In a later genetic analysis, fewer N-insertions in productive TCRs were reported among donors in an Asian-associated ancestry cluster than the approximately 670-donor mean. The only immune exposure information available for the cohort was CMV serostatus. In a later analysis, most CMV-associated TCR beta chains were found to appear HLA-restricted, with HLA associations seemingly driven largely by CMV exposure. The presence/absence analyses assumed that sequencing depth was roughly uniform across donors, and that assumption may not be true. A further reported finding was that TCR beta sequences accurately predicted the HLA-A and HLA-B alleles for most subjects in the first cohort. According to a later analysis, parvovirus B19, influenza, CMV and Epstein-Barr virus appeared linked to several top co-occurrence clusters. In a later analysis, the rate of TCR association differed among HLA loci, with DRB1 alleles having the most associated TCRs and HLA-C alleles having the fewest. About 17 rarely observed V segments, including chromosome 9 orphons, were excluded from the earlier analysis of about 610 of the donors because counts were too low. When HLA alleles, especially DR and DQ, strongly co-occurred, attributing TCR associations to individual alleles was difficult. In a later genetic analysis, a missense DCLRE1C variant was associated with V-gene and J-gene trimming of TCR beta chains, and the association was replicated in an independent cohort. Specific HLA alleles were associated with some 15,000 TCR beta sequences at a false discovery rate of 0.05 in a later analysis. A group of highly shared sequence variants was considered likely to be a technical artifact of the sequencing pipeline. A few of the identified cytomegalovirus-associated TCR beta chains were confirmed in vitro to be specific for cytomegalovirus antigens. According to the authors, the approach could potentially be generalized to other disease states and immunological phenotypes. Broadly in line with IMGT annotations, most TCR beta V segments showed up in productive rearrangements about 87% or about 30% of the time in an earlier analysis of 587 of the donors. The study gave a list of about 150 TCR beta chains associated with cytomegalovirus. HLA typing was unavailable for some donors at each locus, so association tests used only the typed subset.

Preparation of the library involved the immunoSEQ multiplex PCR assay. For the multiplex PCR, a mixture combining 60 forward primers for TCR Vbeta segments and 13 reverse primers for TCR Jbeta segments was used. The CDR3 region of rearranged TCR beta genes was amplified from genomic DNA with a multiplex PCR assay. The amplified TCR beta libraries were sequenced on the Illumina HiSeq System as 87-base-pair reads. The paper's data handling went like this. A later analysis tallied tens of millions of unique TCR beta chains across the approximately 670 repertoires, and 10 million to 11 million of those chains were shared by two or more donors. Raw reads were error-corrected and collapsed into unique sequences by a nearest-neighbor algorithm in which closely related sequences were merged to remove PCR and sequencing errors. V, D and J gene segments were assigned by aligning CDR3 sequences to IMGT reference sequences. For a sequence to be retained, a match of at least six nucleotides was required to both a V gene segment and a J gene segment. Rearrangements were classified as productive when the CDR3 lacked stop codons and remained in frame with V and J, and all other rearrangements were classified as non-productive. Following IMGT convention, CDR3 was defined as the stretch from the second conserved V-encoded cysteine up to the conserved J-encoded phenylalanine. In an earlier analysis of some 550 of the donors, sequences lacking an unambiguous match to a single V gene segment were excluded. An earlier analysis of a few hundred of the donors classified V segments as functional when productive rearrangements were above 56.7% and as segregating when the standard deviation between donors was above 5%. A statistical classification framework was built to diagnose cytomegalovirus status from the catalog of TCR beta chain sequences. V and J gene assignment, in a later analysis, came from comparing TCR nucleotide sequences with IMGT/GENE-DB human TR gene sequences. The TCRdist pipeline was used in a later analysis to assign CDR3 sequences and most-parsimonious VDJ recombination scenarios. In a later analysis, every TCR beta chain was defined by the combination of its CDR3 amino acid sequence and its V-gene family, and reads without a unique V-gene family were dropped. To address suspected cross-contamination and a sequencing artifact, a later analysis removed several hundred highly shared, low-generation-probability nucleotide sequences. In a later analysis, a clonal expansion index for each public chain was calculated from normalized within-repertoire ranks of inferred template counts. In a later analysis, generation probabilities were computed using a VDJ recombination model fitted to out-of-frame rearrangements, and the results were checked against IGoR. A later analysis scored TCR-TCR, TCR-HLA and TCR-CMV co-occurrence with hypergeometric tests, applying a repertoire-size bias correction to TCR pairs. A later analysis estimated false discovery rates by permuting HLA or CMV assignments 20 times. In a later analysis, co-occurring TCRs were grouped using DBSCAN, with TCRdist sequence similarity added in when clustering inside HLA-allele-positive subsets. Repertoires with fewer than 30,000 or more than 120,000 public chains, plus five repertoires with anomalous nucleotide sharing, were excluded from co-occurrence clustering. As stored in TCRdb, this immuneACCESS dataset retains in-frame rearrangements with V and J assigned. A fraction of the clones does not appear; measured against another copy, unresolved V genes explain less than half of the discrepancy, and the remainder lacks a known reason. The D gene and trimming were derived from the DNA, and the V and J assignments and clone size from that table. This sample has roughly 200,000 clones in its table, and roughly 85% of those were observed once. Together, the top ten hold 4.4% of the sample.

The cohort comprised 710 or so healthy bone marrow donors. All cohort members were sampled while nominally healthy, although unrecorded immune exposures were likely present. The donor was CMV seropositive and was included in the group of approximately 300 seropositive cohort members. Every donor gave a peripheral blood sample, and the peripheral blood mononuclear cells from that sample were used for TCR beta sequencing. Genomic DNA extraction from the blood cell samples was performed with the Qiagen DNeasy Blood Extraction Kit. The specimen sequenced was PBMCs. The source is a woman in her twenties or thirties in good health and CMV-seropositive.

The bases are TGCGCCAGCAGCCCGGAGGGCTCCTATAATTCACCCCTCCACTTT. It is translated as CASSPEGSYNSPLHF. The sequence is built from TRBV5-1 and TRBJ1-6; the D gene is not confidently resolved. The CDR3 contains 15 residues, cysteine and phenylalanine counted. Here the CDR3 DNA is all that survives: 45 bases in frame from base 1. V loses 4 bases of germline sequence and J loses 0 bases, and the interval between the two ends is 8 bases. CDR1 and CDR2, looked up from the germline V gene, are SGHRS and YFSETQ. With the rest looked up from the reference TRBV5-1 and TRBJ1-6 genes rather than sequenced, the full variable domain is KAGVTQTPRYLIKTRGQQVTLSCSPISGHRSVSWYQQTPGQGLQFLFEYFSETQRNKGNFPGRFSGRQFSNSRSEMNVSTLELGDSALYLCASSPEGSYNSPLHFGNGTRLTVT.